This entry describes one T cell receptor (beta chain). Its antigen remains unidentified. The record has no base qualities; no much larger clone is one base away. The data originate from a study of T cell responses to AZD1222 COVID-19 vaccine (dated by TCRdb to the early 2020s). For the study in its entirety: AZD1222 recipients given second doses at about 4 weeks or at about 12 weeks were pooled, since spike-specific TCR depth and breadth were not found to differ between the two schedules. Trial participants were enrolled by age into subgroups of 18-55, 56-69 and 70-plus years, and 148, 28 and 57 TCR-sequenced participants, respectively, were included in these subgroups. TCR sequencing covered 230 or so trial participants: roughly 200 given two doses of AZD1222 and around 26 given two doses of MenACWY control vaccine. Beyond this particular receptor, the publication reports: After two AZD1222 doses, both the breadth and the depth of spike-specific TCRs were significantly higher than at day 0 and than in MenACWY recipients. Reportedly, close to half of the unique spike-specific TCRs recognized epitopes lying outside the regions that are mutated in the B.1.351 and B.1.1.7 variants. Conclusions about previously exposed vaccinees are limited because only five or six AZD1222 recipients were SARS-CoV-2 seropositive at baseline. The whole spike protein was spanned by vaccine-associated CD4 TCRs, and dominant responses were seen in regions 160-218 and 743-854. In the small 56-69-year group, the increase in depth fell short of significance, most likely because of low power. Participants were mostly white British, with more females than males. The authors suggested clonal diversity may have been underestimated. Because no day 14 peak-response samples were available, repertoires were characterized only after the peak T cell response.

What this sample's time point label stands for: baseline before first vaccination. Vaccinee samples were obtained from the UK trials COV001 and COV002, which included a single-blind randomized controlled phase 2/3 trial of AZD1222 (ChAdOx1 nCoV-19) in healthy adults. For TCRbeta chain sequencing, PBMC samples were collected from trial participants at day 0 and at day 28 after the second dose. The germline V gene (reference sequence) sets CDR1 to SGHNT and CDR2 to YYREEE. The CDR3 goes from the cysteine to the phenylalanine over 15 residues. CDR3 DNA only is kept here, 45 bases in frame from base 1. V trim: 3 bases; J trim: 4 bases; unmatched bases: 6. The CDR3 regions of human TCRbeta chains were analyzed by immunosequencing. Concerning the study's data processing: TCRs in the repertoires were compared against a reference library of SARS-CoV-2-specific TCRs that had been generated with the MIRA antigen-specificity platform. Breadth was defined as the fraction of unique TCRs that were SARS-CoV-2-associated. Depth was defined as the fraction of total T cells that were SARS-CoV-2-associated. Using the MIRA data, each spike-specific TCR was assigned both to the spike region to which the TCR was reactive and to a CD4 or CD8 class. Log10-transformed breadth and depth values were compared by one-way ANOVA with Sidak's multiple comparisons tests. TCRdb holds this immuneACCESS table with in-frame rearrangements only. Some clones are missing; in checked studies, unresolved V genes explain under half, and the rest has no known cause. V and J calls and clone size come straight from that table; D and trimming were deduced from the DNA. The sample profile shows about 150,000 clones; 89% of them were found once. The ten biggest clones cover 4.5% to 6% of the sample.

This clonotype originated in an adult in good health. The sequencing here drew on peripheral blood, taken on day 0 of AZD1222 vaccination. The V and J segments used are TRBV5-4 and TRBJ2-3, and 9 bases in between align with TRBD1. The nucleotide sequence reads TGTGCCAGCAGCTCCGACAGGGGGTATGCAGATACGCAGTATTTT. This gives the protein CASSSDRGYADTQYF. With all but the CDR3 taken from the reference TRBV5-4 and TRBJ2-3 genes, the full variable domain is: ETGVTQSPTHLIKTRGQQVTLRCSSQSGHNTVSWYQQALGQGPQFIFQYYREEENGRGNFPPRFSGLQFPNYSSELNVNALELDDSALYLCASSSDRGYADTQYFGPGTRLTVL.